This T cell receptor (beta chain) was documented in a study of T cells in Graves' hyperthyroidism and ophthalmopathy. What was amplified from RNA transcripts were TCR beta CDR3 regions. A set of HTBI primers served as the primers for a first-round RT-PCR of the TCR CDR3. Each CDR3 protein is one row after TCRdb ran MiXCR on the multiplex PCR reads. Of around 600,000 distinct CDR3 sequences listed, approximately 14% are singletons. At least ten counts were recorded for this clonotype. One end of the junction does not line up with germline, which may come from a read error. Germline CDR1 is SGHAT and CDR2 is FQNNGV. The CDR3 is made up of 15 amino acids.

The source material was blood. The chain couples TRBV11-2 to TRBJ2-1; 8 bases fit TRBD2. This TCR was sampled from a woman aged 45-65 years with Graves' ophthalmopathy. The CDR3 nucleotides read TGTGTCAGCAGCGAAAGCGGGAGCTCATACAATGAGCAGTTCTTC. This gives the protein CVSSESGSSYNEQFF.